Here is one T cell receptor beta chain with its context. These data are taken from a study of blood T cell repertoires in COVID-19. In the source study's methods: Using reference gene primer amplification, nucleated cell counts were estimated. Assay: immunoSEQ multiplex PCR; the TCRdb copy retains only in-frame clones and omits some. The V and J calls and clone size were taken over from that table, and D and trimming were inferred from the DNA. The sample has a few hundred thousand clones; about nine tenths are singletons. Germline V gene sequence: CDR1 SGDLS, CDR2 YYNGEE. V lost 2 bases and J lost 1, with 12 bases in between. CDR3 length: 15 amino acids.

The TCR comes from a woman in her thirties with COVID-19, enrolled during active disease. The sequenced sample consisted of peripheral blood. The rearrangement uses TRBV9 and TRBJ1-1; TRBD1 might be the D (6 bases). The CDR3 loop is CASSVSGTPNTEAFF. The CDR3 nucleotides read TGTGCCAGCAGCGTCTCCGGGACACCGAACACTGAAGCTTTCTTT.